This entry describes one T cell receptor beta chain. The study ran its PCR with 60 Vbeta and 13 Jbeta primers. The repertoire was sequenced with immunoSEQ multiplex PCR; TCRdb's copy has only in-frame clones and lacks some. The sample includes about 180,000 clones, about 85% of them seen just once. This entry is derived from a study of cytomegalovirus exposure and HLA in healthy donors. The CDR3 has 16 residues. The V gene's germline CDR1 is SNHLY and CDR2 FYNNEI. V was pared by 2 bases and J by 0 bases, with 11 bases between. J is TRBJ1-5 and V is TRBV2; no firm D call. Material: PBMCs. The origin of this receptor is a boy aged 2 to 10 in good health and CMV-seronegative. CDR3 amino acids: CASSEHGRLSNQPQHF. CDR3 DNA sequence: TGTGCCAGCAGTGAACATGGCAGACTTAGCAATCAGCCCCAGCATTTT.